A selection of T cell receptor beta chains follows, all from one sample in a study of T cell repertoires in cytomegalovirus infection. TCRdb reprocessed the reads with MiXCR, giving one entry per CDR3 protein. This sample carries about 740,000 distinct CDR3 sequences, 35% of them seen once, and the ten largest clones take under 3%. Material: PBMCs. The receptors originated from a human donor in good health (CMV status not recorded). Some clones in this sample may be carry-over from other donors' samples. The CDR3 runs from the conserved cysteine through the conserved F or W. A D gene is named only where the DNA matches it firmly. Rows give clone size only sometimes, using once, few, many, or a class for an expanded clone.

D gene,V gene,clone size,J gene,CDR3 DNA,CDR3 protein
TRBD2,TRBV23-1,-,TRBJ2-3,TGCGCCAGCAGGGATAGCGGGAGGCCTAGCACAGATACGCAGTATTTT,CASRDSGRPSTDTQYF
-,TRBV2,-,TRBJ2-3,TGTGCCAGCAGTGTCGGTCAACCCACAGATACGCAGTATTTT,CASSVGQPTDTQYF
TRBD1,TRBV20-1,-,TRBJ1-5,TGCAGTGCTAGATTACCGGGACAGGGGGGAAGCAATCAGCCCCAGCATTTT,CSARLPGQGGSNQPQHF
-,TRBV7-2,many,TRBJ2-5,TGTGCCAGCAGCTTATGGCCAGAGCAAGAGACCCAGTACTTC,CASSLWPEQETQYF
-,TRBV4-1,few,TRBJ1-1,TGCGCCAGCAGCCAGGACGGACGACTAGACGCTGAAGCTTTCTTT,CASSQDGRLDAEAFF
-,TRBV11-2,-,TRBJ1-5,TGTGCCAGCAGCTTAGAACCGGGATACCAGCCCCAGCATTTT,CASSLEPGYQPQHF
-,TRBV5-6,few,TRBJ1-2,TGTGCCAGCACCAATTGGGAAGGGGCCTTCGAAAACTATGGCTACACCTTC,CASTNWEGAFENYGYTF
TRBD1,TRBV7-9,-,TRBJ2-5,TGTGCCAGCAGCCGGAGGTCCGGGACAGGGGACCAAGAGACCCAGTACTTC,CASSRRSGTGDQETQYF
TRBD1,TRBV19,few,TRBJ1-5,TGTGCCAGTAGGACACAAAGCCGGGACAGGGGCAATCAGCCCCAGCATTTT,CASRTQSRDRGNQPQHF
-,TRBV6-6,once,TRBJ1-6,TGTGCCAGCAGTTACCAAAACATAGAACCTAATTCACCCCTCCACTTT,CASSYQNIEPNSPLHF
-,TRBV28,few,TRBJ2-5,TGTGCCAGCAGTTTACCGGACAGTCGGAAGACCCAGTACTTC,CASSLPDSRKTQYF
TRBD1,TRBV12-3/TRBV12-4,few,TRBJ1-6,TGTGCCAGCAGTTTAGGGACAGGGCTACTGAATTCACCCCTCCACTTT,CASSLGTGLLNSPLHF
TRBD1,TRBV6-6,-,TRBJ2-7,TGTGCCAGCAGTTACGTCGGGACAGGGTCTCGCGAGCAGTACTTC,CASSYVGTGSREQYF
-,TRBV2,few,TRBJ1-1,TGTGCCAGCAGAGAAATACCGGGACCCCGGGCTGAAGCTTTCTTT,CASREIPGPRAEAFF
-,TRBV11-2,-,TRBJ1-6,TGTGCCAGCAGCTTAGTCGGACCGGGATTCAATTCACCCCTCCACTTT,CASSLVGPGFNSPLHF
-,TRBV7-9,-,TRBJ1-5,TGTGCCAGCAGCCGGGCGGCTAGCAATCAGCCCCAGCATTTT,CASSRAASNQPQHF
-,TRBV13,-,TRBJ2-2,TGTGCCAGCAGCATCTTGTGGAACACCGGGGAGCTGTTTTTT,CASSILWNTGELFF
TRBD1,TRBV4-2,-,TRBJ1-1,TGTGCCAGCAGCCGAGGGACAGGGGAGAACACTGAAGCTTTCTTT,CASSRGTGENTEAFF
-,TRBV6-6,-,TRBJ2-3,TGTGCCAGCATCGAACACAGGGCGGAGGCAGATACGCAGTATTTT,CASIEHRAEADTQYF
-,TRBV28,-,TRBJ2-7,TGTGCCAGCAGTATATCCGGGCCTCTTACCTACGAGCAGTACTTC,CASSISGPLTYEQYF
-,TRBV7-9,few,TRBJ2-3,TGTGCCAGCAGCTTAGCCGTAAATACGCAGTATTTT,CASSLAVNTQYF
-,TRBV28,-,TRBJ2-1,TGTGCCATCAGTTTAAGGGGGGCAAGATACAATGAGCAGTTCTTC,CAISLRGARYNEQFF
TRBD1,TRBV6-1,many,TRBJ1-2,TGTGCCAGCAGTGAGACAGGGATCTATGGCTACACCTTC,CASSETGIYGYTF
-,TRBV11-2,few,TRBJ1-1,TGTGCCAGCAGCTTAGGCCCAGGGTTTCTTGCTGAAGCTTTCTTT,CASSLGPGFLAEAFF
TRBD1,TRBV10-3,-,TRBJ1-2,TGTGCCATCAGTGAGACGGGACAGGATGGCTACACCTTC,CAISETGQDGYTF
TRBD1,TRBV19,-,TRBJ2-1,TGTGCCAGTAGTATGGGACAGCGCTACAATGAGCAGTTCTTC,CASSMGQRYNEQFF
-,TRBV28,-,TRBJ1-1,TGTGCCAGAAGTACGTCCTCGGTTGGGGGGATGAACACGGAAGCTTTCTTT,CARSTSSVGGMNTEAFF
-,TRBV7-8,-,TRBJ2-7,TGTGCCAGCAGCTTTATAGGGGGTGATTACGAGCAGTACTTC,CASSFIGGDYEQYF
-,TRBV7-6,few,TRBJ1-1,TGTGCCAGCAGCTTAGCGGGAGGGGGGGGCAGGAACACTGAAGCTTTCTTT,CASSLAGGGGRNTEAFF
-,TRBV11-3,-,TRBJ2-2,TGTGCCAGCAGCTTCGGGAGAGGGGAGCTGTTTTTT,CASSFGRGELFF
-,TRBV7-8,-,TRBJ1-3,TGTGCCAGCAGCTTAGTGGGGGGCCCGGATGGACACACCATATATTTT,CASSLVGGPDGHTIYF
TRBD2,TRBV6-1,once,TRBJ2-7,TGTGCCAGCAGTGAACTTCCTCCGACTAGCGGGAGTTTTAACCACGAGCAGTACTTC,CASSELPPTSGSFNHEQYF
-,TRBV2,-,TRBJ1-4,TGTGCCAGCACCCTTGATCGGGGGGCTCTTGAAAAACTGTTTTTT,CASTLDRGALEKLFF
-,TRBV28,few,TRBJ1-1,TGTGCCAGCAACCCAGGGGTTTACACTGAAGCTTTCTTT,CASNPGVYTEAFF
-,TRBV28,many,TRBJ1-6,TGTGCCAGCAGGGGAGGACAGTCACATTCACCCCTCCACTTT,CASRGGQSHSPLHF
-,TRBV2,-,TRBJ1-1,TGTGCCAGCAGCGGGGACAAGAACACTGAAGCTTTCTTT,CASSGDKNTEAFF
-,TRBV7-2,-,TRBJ2-7,TGTGCCAGCAGCCTCATCGGGGCGGATTCCTACGAGCAGTACTTC,CASSLIGADSYEQYF
TRBD1,TRBV28,few,TRBJ2-7,TGTGCCAGCAGTGGGACAGTCTACGAGCAGTACTTC,CASSGTVYEQYF
-,TRBV6-1,many,TRBJ1-1,TGTGCCAGCAGTGAAGTGCAGGAAAGCGCTGAAGCTTTCTTT,CASSEVQESAEAFF
TRBD2,TRBV20-1,-,TRBJ2-3,TGCAGTGCTAGTCAGAGCGGGGGCGCAGATACGCAGTATTTT,CSASQSGGADTQYF
-,TRBV6-6,few,TRBJ1-2,TGTGCCAGCAGTTTCGACTCATTACAGGGAGGCTACACCTTC,CASSFDSLQGGYTF